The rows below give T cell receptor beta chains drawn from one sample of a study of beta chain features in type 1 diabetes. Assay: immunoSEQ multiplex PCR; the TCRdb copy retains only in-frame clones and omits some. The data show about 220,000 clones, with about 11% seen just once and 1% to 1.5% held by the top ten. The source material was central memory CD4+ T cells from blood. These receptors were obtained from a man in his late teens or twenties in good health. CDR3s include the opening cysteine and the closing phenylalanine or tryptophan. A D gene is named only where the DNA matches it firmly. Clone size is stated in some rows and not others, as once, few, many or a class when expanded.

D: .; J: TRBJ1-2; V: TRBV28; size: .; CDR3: CATASNYGYTF; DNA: TGTGCCACCGCGTCTAACTATGGCTACACCTTC
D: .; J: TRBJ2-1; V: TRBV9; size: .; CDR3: CASSPQTYNEQFF; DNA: TGTGCCAGCAGCCCCCAGACCTACAATGAGCAGTTCTTC
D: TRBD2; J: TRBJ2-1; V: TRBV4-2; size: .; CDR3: CASSQGALTSGYTNEQFF; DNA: TGTGCCAGCAGCCAAGGTGCTTTGACTAGCGGGTACACCAATGAGCAGTTCTTC
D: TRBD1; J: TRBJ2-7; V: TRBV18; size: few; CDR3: CASSPSVPGQGSHEQYF; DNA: TGTGCCAGCTCACCCTCGGTCCCGGGACAGGGCTCCCACGAGCAGTACTTC
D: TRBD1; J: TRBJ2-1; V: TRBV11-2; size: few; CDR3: CASSLRRTGGWNEQFF; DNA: TGTGCCAGCAGCTTAAGGAGGACAGGGGGCTGGAATGAGCAGTTCTTC
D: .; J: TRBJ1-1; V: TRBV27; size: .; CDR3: CASSPRPGSEAFF; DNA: TGTGCCAGCAGTCCAAGACCGGGGTCTGAAGCTTTCTTT
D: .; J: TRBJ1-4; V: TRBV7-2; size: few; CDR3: CASSGAEKLFF; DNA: TGTGCCAGCAGCGGCGCTGAAAAACTGTTTTTT
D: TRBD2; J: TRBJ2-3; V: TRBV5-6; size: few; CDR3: CASSLILAGADTQYF; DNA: TGTGCCAGCAGCTTGATACTAGCGGGAGCAGATACGCAGTATTTT
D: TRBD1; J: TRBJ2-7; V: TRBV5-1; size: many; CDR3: CASSEGQRYPYEQYF; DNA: TGCGCCAGCAGCGAGGGACAGCGATATCCCTACGAGCAGTACTTC
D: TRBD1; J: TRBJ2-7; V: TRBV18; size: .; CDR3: CASSPAGQGYEQYF; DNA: TGTGCCAGCTCACCGGCCGGACAGGGCTACGAGCAGTACTTC
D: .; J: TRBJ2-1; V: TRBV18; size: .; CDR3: CASSPGPISYNEQFF; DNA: TGTGCCAGCTCACCAGGACCGATATCCTACAATGAGCAGTTCTTC
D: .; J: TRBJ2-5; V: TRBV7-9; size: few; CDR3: CASSAPGVGETQYF; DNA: TGTGCCAGCAGCGCGCCCGGAGTAGGGGAGACCCAGTACTTC
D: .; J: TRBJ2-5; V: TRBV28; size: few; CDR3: CASSPGQIETQYF; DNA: TGTGCCAGCAGCCCGGGACAAATAGAGACCCAGTACTTC
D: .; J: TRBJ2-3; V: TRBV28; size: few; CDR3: CASSSLGVAEDTQYF; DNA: TGTGCCAGCAGCTCCCTAGGGGTAGCGGAGGATACGCAGTATTTT
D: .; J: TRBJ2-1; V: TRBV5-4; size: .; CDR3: CASSRNRNNEQFF; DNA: TGTGCCAGCAGCCGAAACAGGAACAATGAGCAGTTCTTC
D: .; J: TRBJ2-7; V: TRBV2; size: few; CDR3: CASSDVQSYEQYF; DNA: TGTGCCAGCAGTGATGTCCAGTCCTACGAGCAGTACTTC
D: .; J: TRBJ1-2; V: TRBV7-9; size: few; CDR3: CASSLDINYGYTF; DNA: TGTGCCAGCAGCTTGGACATAAACTATGGCTACACCTTC
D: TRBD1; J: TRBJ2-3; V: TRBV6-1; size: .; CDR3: CASSGGQGASTDTQYF; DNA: TGTGCCAGCAGTGGTGGACAGGGGGCAAGCACAGATACGCAGTATTTT
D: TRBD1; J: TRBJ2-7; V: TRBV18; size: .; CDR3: CASSPGQGNEQYF; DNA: TGTGCCAGCTCACCGGGACAGGGCAACGAGCAGTACTTC
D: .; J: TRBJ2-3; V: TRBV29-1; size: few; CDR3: CSVGRPDTQYF; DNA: TGCAGCGTTGGCAGACCAGATACGCAGTATTTT
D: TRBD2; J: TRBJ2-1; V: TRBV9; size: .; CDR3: CASSARLAEYNEQFF; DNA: TGTGCCAGCAGCGCCAGACTAGCGGAGTACAATGAGCAGTTCTTC
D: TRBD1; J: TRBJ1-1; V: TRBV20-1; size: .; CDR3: CRGQGNTEAFF; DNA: TGCAGGGGACAGGGGAACACTGAAGCTTTCTTT
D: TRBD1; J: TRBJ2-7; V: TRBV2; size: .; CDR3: CASRGTVYSYEQYF; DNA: TGTGCCAGCAGGGGGACAGTCTATTCCTACGAGCAGTACTTC
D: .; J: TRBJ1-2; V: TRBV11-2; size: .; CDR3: CASSLEFRPSNYGYTF; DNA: TGTGCCAGCAGCTTAGAGTTTCGACCGAGTAACTATGGCTACACCTTC
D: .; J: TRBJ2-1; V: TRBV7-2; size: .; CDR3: CASSLDHGAFNEQFF; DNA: TGTGCCAGCAGCTTAGACCACGGAGCTTTCAATGAGCAGTTCTTC
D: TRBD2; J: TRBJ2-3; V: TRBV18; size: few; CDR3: CASSPGLAGEDTQYF; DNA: TGTGCCAGCTCACCGGGACTAGCGGGAGAAGATACGCAGTATTTT
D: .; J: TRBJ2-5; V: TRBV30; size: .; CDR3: CAWSGGGSKETQYF; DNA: TGTGCCTGGAGTGGAGGAGGGTCTAAAGAGACCCAGTACTTC
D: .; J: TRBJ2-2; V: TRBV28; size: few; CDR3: CASSLGTGELFF; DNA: TGTGCCAGCAGTTTAGGCACCGGGGAGCTGTTTTTT
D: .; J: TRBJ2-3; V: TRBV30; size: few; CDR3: CAWSGTLSTDTQYF; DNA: TGTGCCTGGAGTGGGACACTTAGCACAGATACGCAGTATTTT
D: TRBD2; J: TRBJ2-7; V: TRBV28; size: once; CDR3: CAARSRGRVYEQYF; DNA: TGTGCCGCCCGCTCGCGCGGGAGGGTCTACGAGCAGTACTTC
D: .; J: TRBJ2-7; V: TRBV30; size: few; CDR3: CAWGDGSGYEQYF; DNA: TGTGCCTGGGGCGACGGGTCGGGCTACGAGCAGTACTTC
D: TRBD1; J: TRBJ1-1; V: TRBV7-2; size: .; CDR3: CASSPRQGSVRTEAFF; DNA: TGTGCCAGCAGCCCCCGACAGGGAAGTGTCAGGACTGAAGCTTTCTTT
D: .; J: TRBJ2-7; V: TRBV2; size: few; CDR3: CASSETGNYEQYF; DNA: TGTGCCAGCAGTGAAACAGGGAACTACGAGCAGTACTTC
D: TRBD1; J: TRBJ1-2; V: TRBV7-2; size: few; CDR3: CASSPGQGRGYTF; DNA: TGTGCCAGCAGCCCGGGACAGGGGAGAGGCTACACCTTC
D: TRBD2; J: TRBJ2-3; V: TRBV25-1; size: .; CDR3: CASSGGLAGFSSTDTQYF; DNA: TGTGCCAGCAGTGGGGGACTAGCGGGATTTTCTAGCACAGATACGCAGTATTTT
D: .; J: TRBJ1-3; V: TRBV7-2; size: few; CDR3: CASSLVGTGTGNTIYF; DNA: TGTGCCAGCAGCTTAGTTGGTACGGGAACTGGAAACACCATATATTTT
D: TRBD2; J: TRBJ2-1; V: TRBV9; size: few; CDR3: CASSPERVGKREGLTEQFF; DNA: TGTGCCAGCAGCCCTGAGAGAGTGGGGAAGCGGGAGGGCCTGACTGAGCAGTTCTTC
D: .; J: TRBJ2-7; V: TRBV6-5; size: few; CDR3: CASSRDGYEQYF; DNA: TGTGCCAGCAGCCGTGATGGATACGAGCAGTACTTC
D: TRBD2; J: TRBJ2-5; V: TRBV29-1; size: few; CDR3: CSAGTIQETQYF; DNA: TGCAGCGCCGGGACTATTCAAGAGACCCAGTACTTC
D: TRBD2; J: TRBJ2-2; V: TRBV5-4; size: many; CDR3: CASSLRDYYTGELFF; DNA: TGTGCCAGCAGCCTCCGGGACTACTACACCGGGGAGCTGTTTTTT
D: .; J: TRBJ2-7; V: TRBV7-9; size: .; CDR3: CASSLDDRWRYF; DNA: TGTGCCAGCAGCTTAGATGACAGGTGGCGGTACTTC
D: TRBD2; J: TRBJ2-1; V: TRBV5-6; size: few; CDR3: CASSLGLAGVEQFF; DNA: TGTGCCAGCAGCTTAGGACTAGCGGGAGTTGAGCAGTTCTTC
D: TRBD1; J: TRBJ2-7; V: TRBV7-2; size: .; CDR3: CASSSTGGVVHEQYF; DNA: TGTGCCAGCAGCTCGACAGGGGGCGTGGTCCACGAGCAGTACTTC
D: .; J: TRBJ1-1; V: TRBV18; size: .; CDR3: CASFQMNTEAFF; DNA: TGTGCCAGCTTCCAGATGAACACTGAAGCTTTCTTT
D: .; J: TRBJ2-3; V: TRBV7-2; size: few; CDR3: CASSLRAGMPADTQYF; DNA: TGTGCCAGCAGCTTAAGGGCAGGGATGCCCGCAGATACGCAGTATTTT
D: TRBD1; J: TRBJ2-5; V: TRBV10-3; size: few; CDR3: CAISVGQGNQETQYF; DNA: TGTGCCATCAGTGTAGGACAGGGGAACCAAGAGACCCAGTACTTC
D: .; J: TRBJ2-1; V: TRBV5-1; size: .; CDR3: CASSLEAASSYNEQFF; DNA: TGCGCCAGCAGCTTAGAAGCGGCAAGCTCCTACAATGAGCAGTTCTTC
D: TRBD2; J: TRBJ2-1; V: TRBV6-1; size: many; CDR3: CASSDVPSGRTSNEQFF; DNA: TGTGCCAGCAGTGACGTCCCTAGCGGGAGGACATCCAATGAGCAGTTCTTC
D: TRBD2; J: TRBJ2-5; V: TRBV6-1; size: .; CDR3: CASVPGGSQETQYF; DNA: TGTGCCAGCGTTCCGGGAGGTTCCCAAGAGACCCAGTACTTC
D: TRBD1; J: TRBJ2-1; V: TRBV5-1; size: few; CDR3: CASSLDSRQGNNEQFF; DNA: TGCGCCAGCAGCTTGGATTCTAGACAGGGAAATAATGAGCAGTTCTTC
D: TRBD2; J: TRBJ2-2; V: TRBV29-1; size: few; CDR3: CSVEREALTGELFF; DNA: TGCAGCGTTGAACGGGAGGCTCTCACCGGGGAGCTGTTTTTT
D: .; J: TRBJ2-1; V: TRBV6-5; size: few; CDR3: CASRARDPYQGEQFF; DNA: TGTGCCAGCAGGGCCCGGGACCCTTATCAGGGTGAGCAGTTCTTC
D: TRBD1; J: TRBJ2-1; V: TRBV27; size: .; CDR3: CASSLGQGNNEQFF; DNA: TGTGCCAGCAGCCTTGGACAGGGCAACAATGAGCAGTTCTTC
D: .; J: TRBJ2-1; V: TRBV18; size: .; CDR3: CASSPTALSGNEQFF; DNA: TGTGCCAGCTCACCAACGGCCTTGTCTGGGAATGAGCAGTTCTTC
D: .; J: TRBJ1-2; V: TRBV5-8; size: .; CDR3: CASSIGLNYGYTF; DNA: TGTGCCAGCAGCATAGGACTGAACTATGGCTACACCTTC
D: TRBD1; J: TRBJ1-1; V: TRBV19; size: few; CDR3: CASSIRSGGVVSTEAFF; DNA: TGTGCCAGTAGTATACGCTCAGGGGGGGTAGTGAGCACTGAAGCTTTCTTT
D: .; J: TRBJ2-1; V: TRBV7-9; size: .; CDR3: CASSKQKDEQFF; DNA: TGTGCCAGCAGCAAACAGAAGGATGAGCAGTTCTTC
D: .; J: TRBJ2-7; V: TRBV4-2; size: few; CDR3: CASSQTWGAYEQYF; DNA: TGTGCCAGCAGCCAGACGTGGGGGGCCTACGAGCAGTACTTC
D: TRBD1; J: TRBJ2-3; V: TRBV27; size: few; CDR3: CASSPGQGTDTQYF; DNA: TGTGCCAGCAGCCCGGGACAGGGCACAGATACGCAGTATTTT